The 12 T cell receptor beta chains in this list originate from one sample, sequenced in a study of circulating and synovial CD4+ cells in juvenile arthritis. Sequenced by immunoSEQ multiplex PCR; TCRdb stores in-frame clones only, minus some. Of about 34,000 clones listed, roughly 96% are singletons. Input material: CD4+ T cells from blood. The receptors come from a human donor with juvenile idiopathic arthritis.

V gene TRBV7-8 combines with J gene TRBJ2-1; no firm D call. The CDR3 is made up of 12 amino acids. Per the germline V gene, CDR1 is SGHVS and CDR2 is FQNEAQ. The V gene lost 5 bases and the J gene lost 9 bases, with 11 bases spanning the gap. The DNA of the CDR3 is TGTGCCAGCAGCCCGCCTCGGAGTGAGCAGTTCTTC. Residues: CASSPPRSEQFF.

V usage is TRBV30 and J usage is TRBJ2-2, with TRBD2 matching over 11 bases. Germline trimming cut 0 bases from V and 7 bases from J; bases unmatched to any gene: 7. CDR1 and CDR2 from the germline V gene are GTSNPN and SVGIG (reference sequence). The CDR3 has 16 residues. The CDR3 loop reads CAWSVFGTSGNGELFF. CDR3 in DNA: TGTGCCTGGAGTGTATTCGGGACTAGCGGTAACGGGGAGCTGTTTTTT.

The chain recombines TRBV4-1 with TRBJ2-4; D might be TRBD2 (5 bases). CDR1 is MGHRA and CDR2 is YSYEKL in the germline V gene. This CDR3 has 18 amino acids. Trimming stripped 0 bases from V and 0 bases from J, with 15 bases between. The CDR3 nucleotides read TGCGCCAGCAGCCAAGATTTTAACGAGGGAGTAGCCAAAAACATTCAGTACTTC. Translating gives CASSQDFNEGVAKNIQYF.

Remarks on this clone: The junction does not match germline at one end; this may be a read error. Different DNA sequences within this sample yield the same CDR3. The chain joins TRBV28 to TRBJ1-6; 7 nucleotides agree with TRBD1. The CDR3 has 15 residues. Looked up from germline, CDR1 is MDHEN and CDR2 is SYDVKM. CDR3: CASSLWAGGNSPLHF. The CDR3 DNA sequence: TGTGCCAGCAGTTTATGGGCAGGGGGTAATTCCCCCCTCCACTTT.

The chain carries TRBV14 and TRBJ1-1, with D possibly TRBD1 on 6 matching bases. Germline V gives CDR1 SGHDN, CDR2 FVKESK. This CDR3 has 15 amino acids. V was cut by 1 base and J by 4 bases, with 13 bases left in between. This chain's CDR3 is CASSQARGGSTEAFF. The CDR3 DNA reads as TGTGCCAGCAGCCAAGCCAGGGGTGGAAGCACTGAAGCTTTCTTT.

The CDR3 bases are TGTGCCAGCAGCTTCCGTGCAGGGTTGGGCTACACCTTC. It translates to CASSFRAGLGYTF. The chain recombines TRBV7-2 with TRBJ1-2, with a possible D match to TRBD1 (5 bases). This CDR3 comprises 13 residues. The V gene's germline CDR1 is SGHTA and CDR2 FQGNSA. V lost 3 bases and J 8 bases, leaving 13 bases between the germline ends.

This chain links TRBV9 with TRBJ1-1; no definite D call. From germline, CDR1 is SGDLS and CDR2 YYNGEE. V was shortened by 0 bases and J by 1 base, with 7 bases between the two germline ends. CDR3 size: 14 residues. The CDR3 reads CASSVGIANTEAFF. The CDR3 DNA follows: TGTGCCAGCAGCGTAGGCATAGCGAACACTGAAGCTTTCTTT.

CDR3 loop: CSDTIRPGLNDEQFF. For the CDR3, the DNA is TGCAGCGATACCATCCGTCCGGGACTTAATGATGAGCAGTTCTTC. The gene calls are TRBV29-1 and TRBJ2-1, with D possibly being TRBD2 (6 bases). The CDR3 is made up of 15 amino acids. Trimming took off 7 bases at V and 8 bases at J, with 24 bases between the two ends. The V gene's germline CDR1 is SQVTM and CDR2 ANQGSEA.

The chain couples TRBV5-4 to TRBJ1-2, with TRBD1 matching over 7 bases. CDR3 length: 15 residues. Germline CDR1 and CDR2: SGHNT and YYREEE (reference sequence). The V segment lost 1 base and the J segment 0 bases; nucleotides outside the gene matches: 3. CDR3 region: CASSLTGAPNYGYTF. The CDR3 nucleotides read TGTGCCAGCAGCTTGACAGGGGCCCCTAACTATGGCTACACCTTC.

This sequence joins TRBV7-3 and TRBJ2-6; weak D call: TRBD2 (5 bases). This CDR3 is built from 13 residues. Trimming removed 8 bases from V and 1 base from J, with 6 bases in between. Germline values: CDR1 SGHTA, CDR2 FQGTGA. The CDR3 nucleotides read TGTGCCAGCGGGAGATCTGGGGCCAACGTCCTGACTTTC. Protein product: CASGRSGANVLTF.

The chain combines TRBV7-2 with TRBJ1-4; possibly TRBD1 for D (5 bases). The CDR3 contains 13 residues. V lost 8 bases, J lost 4 bases, and 11 bases lay in between. Germline V gives CDR1 SGHTA, CDR2 FQGNSA. The CDR3 loop is CASSGQLNEKLFF. The CDR3 region has the DNA TGTGCCAGCTCAGGGCAGCTTAATGAAAAACTGTTTTTT.

This chain uses TRBV28 with TRBJ2-5; 7 positions match TRBD1. With V trimmed by 2 bases and J by 4 bases, 4 bases remained unmatched. Looked up from germline, CDR1 is MDHEN and CDR2 is SYDVKM. The CDR3 totals 14 residues. DNA for the CDR3: TGTGCCAGCAGTTTAACAGGGGTGGCAGAGACCCAGTACTTC. As protein: CASSLTGVAETQYF.